The source of this TCR beta chain is a study of CD8+CD57+ T cells in acquired aplastic anemia. The template used for profiling TCR beta VDJ and CDR3 was genomic DNA. In TCRdb, the reads were re-called with MiXCR into one record per CDR3 protein. The data contain approximately 170,000 distinct CDR3 sequences, about 60% of them seen just once; the ten biggest clones take up less than 55%. Germline CDR1 is MNHEY and CDR2 is SVGAGI. V shed 6 bases and J 4 bases; nucleotides not matched to a gene: 3. This CDR3 spans 15 amino acids. Sample: sorted CD4+, CD8+, or CD8+CD57+ T cells (not recorded which) from PBMCs. The rearrangement links TRBV6-5 to TRBJ2-3; 14 bases align to TRBD2. The source is a human donor in good health. The CDR3 DNA reads as TGTGCCAGCAGCCTGGGACTAGCGGGGGCAGATACGCAGTATTTT. This translates into CASSLGLAGADTQYF.